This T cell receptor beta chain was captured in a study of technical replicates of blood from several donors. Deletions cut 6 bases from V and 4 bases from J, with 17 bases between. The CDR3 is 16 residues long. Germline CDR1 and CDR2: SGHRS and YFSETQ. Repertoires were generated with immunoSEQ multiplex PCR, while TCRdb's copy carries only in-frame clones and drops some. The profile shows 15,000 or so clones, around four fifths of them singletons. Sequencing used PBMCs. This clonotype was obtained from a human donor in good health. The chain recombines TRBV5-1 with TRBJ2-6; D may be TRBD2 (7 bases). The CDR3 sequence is CASNSWGGPGANVLTF. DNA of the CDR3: TGCGCCAGCAACTCTTGGGGGGGGCCGGGGGCCAACGTCCTGACTTTC. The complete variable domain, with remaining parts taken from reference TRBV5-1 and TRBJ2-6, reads KAGVTQTPRYLIKTRGQQVTLSCSPISGHRSVSWYQQTPGQGLQFLFEYFSETQRNKGNFPGRFSGRQFSNSRSEMNVSTLELGDSALYLCASNSWGGPGANVLTFGAGSRLTVL.